One sample yielded the 6 T cell receptor beta chains listed below, sequenced in a study of blood T cell repertoires in COVID-19. Here immunoSEQ multiplex PCR was the method, and the copy in TCRdb shows in-frame clones only, minus some. The table has 250,000 to 350,000 clones, roughly 90% seen once. The sequenced material came from peripheral blood. The receptors were sampled from a woman aged 50 to 65 who had recovered from COVID-19.

The chain combines TRBV12-3 or TRBV12-4 with TRBJ1-1; D not resolved. The CDR3 loop spans 13 amino acids. Trimming removed 4 bases from V and 5 bases from J, with 11 bases in between. The CDR3 reads CASSSQVVTEAFF. CDR3 coding DNA: TGTGCCAGCAGTTCCCAGGTCGTAACTGAAGCTTTCTTT.

This clone was detected once. The CDR3 coding sequence is TGTGCCAGCAGTTTATACAGTAGCGGGGGGGCGGATACGCAGTATTTT. It encodes CASSLYSSGGADTQYF. This chain joins TRBV27 and TRBJ2-3, with 11 bases fitting TRBD2. Per germline, CDR1 MNHEY and CDR2 SMNVEV (reference sequence). V lost 1 base, J lost 6 bases, and 6 bases stayed unmatched. The CDR3 is made up of 16 amino acids.

The rearrangement uses TRBV19 and TRBJ2-3; 10 bases are shared with TRBD2. CDR1 and CDR2 from the germline V gene are LNHDA and SQIVND (reference sequence). Trimming cost V 6 bases and J 1 base; bases outside gene matches: 4. The CDR3 contains 15 residues. The CDR3 protein is CASRGLASGTDTQYF. CDR3 coding DNA: TGTGCCAGTAGGGGACTAGCGTCTGGCACAGATACGCAGTATTTT.

In its sample, this clone was seen a few times. The chain recombines TRBV7-2 with TRBJ1-4; tentatively, D is TRBD1 (6 bases). Germline CDR1 and CDR2: SGHTA and FQGNSA. V was pared by 1 base and J by 6 bases, with 12 bases between. CDR3 length: 15 amino acids. CDR3 region: CASSLDQGMDEKLFF. CDR3 nucleotides: TGTGCCAGCAGCTTAGACCAGGGGATGGATGAAAAACTGTTTTTT.

V usage is TRBV12-3 or TRBV12-4 and J usage is TRBJ1-6; D unresolved. Between the trimmed V and J ends, which lost 2 bases and 7 bases, there was a span of 3 bases. CDR3 length: 12 amino acids. CDR3 amino acids: CASSLQNSPLHF. The CDR3 DNA reads as TGTGCCAGCAGTTTACAGAATTCACCCCTCCACTTT.

This chain connects TRBV7-8 to TRBJ1-5, with D unresolved. CDR1 and CDR2 from the germline V gene are SGHVS and FQNEAQ. The length of the CDR3 is 14 residues. The V end lost 3 bases, the J end lost 4 bases, and 10 bases lay between the germline ends. The CDR3 nucleotides are TGTGCCAGCAGCTTTAGGGCGGGGAATCAGCCCCAGCATTTT. This codes for CASSFRAGNQPQHF.